The 20 T cell receptor beta chains given below trace back to one sample, sequenced in a study of blood T cell repertoires in COVID-19. Clones were read by immunoSEQ multiplex PCR, and TCRdb kept only the in-frame ones, dropping some. Seen here are under 250,000 clones, 82% observed once, and the top ten hold around 12%. Source material: peripheral blood. These receptors all stem from a woman between 35 and 50 years old with acute or convalescent COVID-19.

This chain joins TRBV15 and TRBJ2-1, with 9 bases that match TRBD2. The V segment lost 5 bases and the J segment 8 bases; nucleotides outside the gene matches: 16. Germline V gives CDR1 LNHNV, CDR2 YYDKDF (reference sequence). The CDR3 has 17 residues. The CDR3 sequence is CATSGLFAGGKRDEQFF. DNA of the CDR3: TGTGCCACCAGCGGCCTGTTTGCGGGGGGGAAGAGGGATGAGCAGTTCTTC.

V and J are TRBV12-5 and TRBJ2-1, with 9 bases that match TRBD2. The V gene's germline CDR1 is LGHNT and CDR2 FRNRAP. This CDR3 comprises 17 residues. V lost 5 bases, J lost 0 bases, and 8 bases stayed unmatched. DNA for the CDR3: TGTGCTAGTGGTCCCCCTAGCGGGATGAACTCCTACAATGAGCAGTTCTTC. Residues: CASGPPSGMNSYNEQFF.

This chain links TRBV11-2 with TRBJ1-1; 7 bases are shared with TRBD1. There are 12 residues in the CDR3. CDR1 is SGHAT and CDR2 is FQNNGV in the germline V gene. The J segment lost 11 bases and the V segment lost 2 bases, leaving 5 bases of the junction unmatched. The CDR3 here is CASSLSGTEAFF. CDR3 coding DNA: TGTGCCAGCAGCTTATCCGGGACAGAGGCTTTCTTT.

This chain joins TRBV7-8 and TRBJ1-1; D not resolved. The germline V gene encodes CDR1 SGHVS and CDR2 FQNEAQ. The CDR3 spans 13 residues. V lost 1 base and J lost 1, with 4 bases in between. CDR3 amino acids: CASSLVRNTEAFF. In DNA form, the CDR3 reads TGTGCCAGCAGCTTAGTTAGGAACACTGAAGCTTTCTTT.

The chain is built from TRBV19 and TRBJ1-1; the D gene is possibly TRBD1 (5 bases). CDR1 is LNHDA and CDR2 is SQIVND in the germline V gene (reference sequence). Trimming removed 0 bases from V and 7 bases from J, with 12 bases in between. The CDR3 extends over 14 amino acids. The CDR3 DNA follows: TGTGCCAGTAGTATAGATGGGCTGGGGGGTGAAGCTTTCTTT. Translation: CASSIDGLGGEAFF. The entire variable domain, with the rest obtained from reference TRBV19 and TRBJ1-1, is as follows: DGGITQSPKYLFRKEGQNVTLSCEQNLNHDAMYWYRQDPGQGLRLIYYSQIVNDFQKGDIAEGYSVSREKKESFPLTVTSAQKNPTAFYLCASSIDGLGGEAFFGQGTRLTVV.

The rearrangement links TRBV6-6 to TRBJ2-1; possibly TRBD2 for D (6 bases). The CDR3 spans 15 residues. The germline V and J ends were trimmed by 6 bases and 7 bases, with 19 bases remaining between them. Per germline, CDR1 MNHNY and CDR2 SVGAGI (reference sequence). The CDR3 DNA is TGTGCCAGCAGGGATCTAGCGCGGGGTAAAAATGAGCAGTTCTTC. It yields the protein CASRDLARGKNEQFF.

V is TRBV20-1 and J is TRBJ2-7; 10 bases match TRBD1. Germline CDR1 is DFQATT and CDR2 is SNEGSKA (reference sequence). This CDR3 has 14 amino acids. V lost 3 bases to trimming and J lost 7 bases; unmatched junction nucleotides: 9. The CDR3 DNA is TGCAGTGCTAGTCATAGACAGGGGGCAGGGGAGCAGTACTTC. Translating gives CSASHRQGAGEQYF.

This chain joins TRBV6-5 and TRBJ2-1; D is perhaps TRBD2 (5 bases). V lost 6 bases and J 4 bases, leaving 13 bases between the germline ends. The CDR3 consists of 14 residues. Germline V gives CDR1 MNHEY, CDR2 SVGAGI. The CDR3 nucleotides read TGTGCCAGCAGGCAGATTTCGGGGTACAATGAGCAGTTCTTC. This codes for CASRQISGYNEQFF.

This chain connects TRBV7-8 to TRBJ2-3; 15 bases are a match to TRBD2. This CDR3 is 18 amino acids long. The J segment lost 4 bases and the V segment lost 5 bases, leaving 10 bases of the junction unmatched. Germline loops: CDR1 SGHVS, CDR2 FQNEAQ. The chain's CDR3 is CASSTRTSGGAGSDTQYF. In DNA, the CDR3 is TGTGCCAGCAGCACCCGGACTAGCGGGGGGGCGGGATCAGATACGCAGTATTTT.

This CDR3 is CASLRWGVGNEQFF. In DNA, the CDR3 is TGTGCCAGCCTACGTTGGGGGGTTGGGAATGAGCAGTTCTTC. The gene calls are TRBV2 and TRBJ2-1; the D gene is possibly TRBD2 (6 bases). Trimming shortened V by 8 bases and J by 7 bases, and 18 bases separated the two germline ends. The CDR3 has 14 residues. Germline V lookup: CDR1 SNHLY, CDR2 FYNNEI.

This chain uses TRBV12-5 with TRBJ2-1; 8 bases fit TRBD2. V lost 7 bases and J lost 4; bases outside the gene matches: 3. Per the germline V gene, CDR1 is LGHNT and CDR2 is FRNRAP. There are 13 residues in the CDR3. CDR3 sequence reads: CASETSGYNEQFF. DNA for the CDR3: TGTGCTAGTGAAACTAGCGGTTACAATGAGCAGTTCTTC.

The sample holds one count of this clone. This chain joins TRBV7-8 and TRBJ2-3, with D unresolved. V lost 1 base, J lost 1 base, and 12 bases lay in between. The CDR3 consists of 16 residues. Germline-derived CDR1 and CDR2 are SGHVS and FQNEAQ. CDR3 DNA: TGTGCCAGCAGCTTAGTGGGCGCCCATGGCACAGATACGCAGTATTTT. Protein sequence: CASSLVGAHGTDTQYF.

The rearrangement links TRBV10-2 to TRBJ2-2; 12 bases match TRBD2. Germline V gene sequence: CDR1 WSHSY, CDR2 SAAADI. This CDR3 has 18 residues. Trimming took 6 bases from V and 2 from J; bases not matched to a gene: 10. This CDR3 is CASRPTSGRPSNTGELFF. The CDR3 DNA is TGCGCCAGCAGACCTACTAGCGGGAGGCCCTCAAACACCGGGGAGCTGTTTTTT.

This chain connects TRBV10-3 to TRBJ2-2; D ambiguous. The germline gives CDR1 ENHRY, CDR2 SYGVKD. With 4 bases removed from V and 6 bases from J, the gap between germline ends came to 6 bases. This CDR3 has 12 residues. CDR3 loop: CAISGSPGELFF. The CDR3 nucleotides are TGTGCCATCAGTGGTTCTCCCGGGGAGCTGTTTTTT.

V and J are TRBV18 and TRBJ1-5; D perhaps matches TRBD1 (6 bases). Trimming removed 5 bases at V and 5 bases at J, with 13 bases between. CDR3 size: 14 residues. Germline CDR1 and CDR2: KGHSH and LQKENI. CDR3 in amino acids: CASSSTGSDQPQHF. The CDR3 region has the DNA TGTGCCAGCTCATCGACAGGATCTGATCAGCCCCAGCATTTT.

This clone was seen once. The chain links TRBV30 to TRBJ1-5; D is ambiguous. The CDR3 consists of 17 residues. V shed 2 bases and J shed 1 base, with 18 bases lying between them. The germline V gene has CDR1 GTSNPN and CDR2 SVGIG (reference sequence). Here the CDR3 reads CAWSSTPGRRSNQPQHF. As DNA, the CDR3 is TGTGCCTGGAGTTCCACCCCCGGCCGGAGAAGCAATCAGCCCCAGCATTTT.

The chain links TRBV6-2 or TRBV6-3 to TRBJ2-7; a possible D gene is TRBD1 (6 bases). The CDR3 is made up of 14 amino acids. V lost 5 bases to trimming and J lost 2 bases, with 13 bases between them. Per germline, CDR1 MNHEY and CDR2 SVGEGT. The DNA for the CDR3 is TGTGCCAGCAGTCGCACAGGGTACCCCTACGAGCAGTACTTC. Translated: CASSRTGYPYEQYF.

The chain combines TRBV29-1 with TRBJ1-2; D might be TRBD1 (5 bases). The ends were cut back, 5 bases at V and 4 bases at J, with 8 bases in the middle. CDR3 length: 11 residues. In germline, CDR1 is SQVTM, CDR2 ANQGSEA. CDR3 DNA: TGCAGCGTTACAGGTGGCTATGGCTACACCTTC. Its protein product is CSVTGGYGYTF.

The chain is built from TRBV11-3 and TRBJ2-3; 8 nucleotides agree with TRBD2. The CDR3 is made up of 14 amino acids. Germline V gene lookup returns CDR1 SGHNT and CDR2 YENEEA. V dropped 5 bases and J dropped 6; count of bases not matched to a gene: 7. The CDR3 loop reads CASSHGLAVDTQYF. The CDR3 DNA sequence: TGTGCCAGCAGCCATGGACTAGCAGTCGATACGCAGTATTTT. Looking up the rest from reference TRBV11-3 and TRBJ2-3 gives the full variable domain: EAGVVQSPRYKIIEKKQPVAFWCNPISGHNTLYWYLQNLGQGPELLIRYENEEAVDDSQLPKDRFSAERLKGVDSTLKIQPAELGDSAVYLCASSHGLAVDTQYFGPGTRLTVL.

The genes are TRBV6-5 and TRBJ1-3; 8 bases fit TRBD1. This CDR3 is built from 13 residues. With V trimmed by 6 bases and J by 4 bases, 2 bases remained unmatched. Germline V gives CDR1 MNHEY, CDR2 SVGAGI. The CDR3 spells CASRTGAGNTIYF. CDR3 DNA sequence: TGTGCCAGCAGGACAGGGGCAGGAAACACCATATATTTT.